Listed below are T cell receptor beta chains from one sample, sequenced in a study of preoperative IRX-2 immunotherapy in early breast cancer. TCRdb keeps only in-frame clones here, not all; method: immunoSEQ multiplex PCR. The table records roughly 6,200 clones, around 70% of them present only once. The sample in question was tumor tissue, obtained before IRX-2 immunotherapy. These receptors were collected from a human donor with breast cancer. Each CDR3 is given with its conserved first and last residue. A D gene is named only where the DNA matches it firmly. The size field is filled for only some rows; it gives once, few, many or a size class.

TRBJ1-1	TRBV19	TRBD1	few	TGTGCCAGTAGTTTCCAAGGACAGGGCACTGAAGCTTTCTTT	CASSFQGQGTEAFF
TRBJ2-1	TRBV30	NA	NA	TGTGCCTGGAGTGTACAGGGCCTACACAGCGGTTACAATGAGCAGTTCTTC	CAWSVQGLHSGYNEQFF
TRBJ1-1	TRBV28	NA	NA	TGTGCCAGCAGGATATCCGGGGCAATGAACACTGAAGCTTTCTTT	CASRISGAMNTEAFF
TRBJ2-2	TRBV22-1	NA	NA	TGTGCCAGCAGTTTCCCCCCTCTTGGATGGACCGGGGAGCTGTTTTTT	CASSFPPLGWTGELFF
TRBJ1-3	TRBV11-3	TRBD1	NA	TGTGCCAGCAGCTTAGGAGACAGGGAGGATGGAAACACCATATATTTT	CASSLGDREDGNTIYF
TRBJ1-1	TRBV6-8	NA	NA	TGTGCCAGCAGTTATGGGAGGGCACTGAACACTGAAGCTTTCTTT	CASSYGRALNTEAFF
TRBJ1-2	TRBV30	TRBD1	few	TGTGCCGAAATACAGGGGGCTTCGCGTGGCTACACCTTC	CAEIQGASRGYTF
TRBJ2-2	TRBV11-3	NA	NA	TGTGCCAGCACCTTTGCTGGGCGTATTTGGACCGGGGAGCTGTTTTTT	CASTFAGRIWTGELFF
TRBJ2-7	TRBV19	TRBD1	once	TGTGCCAGTAGTACGGGACAGGGGGTCTACGAGCAGTACTTC	CASSTGQGVYEQYF
TRBJ1-3	TRBV6-8	NA	NA	TGTGCCAGCAGAACTCGACGGGACAACTCTGGAAACACCATATATTTT	CASRTRRDNSGNTIYF
TRBJ1-4	TRBV11-3	NA	medium-sized	TGTGCCAGCAGCCCAATAACCGGGTTGGTTGAAAAACTGTTTTTT	CASSPITGLVEKLFF
TRBJ1-1	TRBV6-8	NA	NA	TGTGCCAGCAGTTACATGGGTGTCGCTGAAGCTTTCTTT	CASSYMGVAEAFF
TRBJ1-1	TRBV11-3	TRBD1	NA	TGTGCCAGCAGCCGGGGACAGGCGAACACTGAAGCTTTCTTT	CASSRGQANTEAFF
TRBJ1-5	TRBV6-8	TRBD1	NA	TGTGCCAGCAGCGAGACTGCCGGGACAGACACTTTTTGGTATAGCAATCAGCCCCAGCATTTT	CASSETAGTDTFWYSNQPQHF
TRBJ1-3	TRBV18	NA	medium-sized	TGTGCCAGCTCACCCGGACAGCAGCAGGGGAACACCATATATTTT	CASSPGQQQGNTIYF
TRBJ2-7	TRBV18	NA	few	TGTGCCAGCTCACCACGTCTCGACTACGAGCAGTACTTC	CASSPRLDYEQYF
TRBJ2-2	TRBV11-3	NA	NA	TGTGCCAGCCACCGGGGGGCCTCCGTGAACACCGGGGAGCTGTTTTTT	CASHRGASVNTGELFF
TRBJ2-1	TRBV6-4	NA	once	TGTGCCATCAGCCCAAGGGAGAACTACAATGAGCAGTTCTTC	CAISPRENYNEQFF
TRBJ1-5	TRBV14	TRBD1	NA	TGTGCCAGCAGCCAGCCCCTTAAACAGGGGGCCTATCAGCCCCAGCATTTT	CASSQPLKQGAYQPQHF
TRBJ2-1	TRBV16	TRBD1	NA	TGTGCCAGCGGGGCGCGGTGGCAAGAAGCCGGGACAGGGCGATTCTCTGTCAATGAGCAGTTCTTC	CASGARWQEAGTGRFSVNEQFF
TRBJ1-2	TRBV6-1	NA	NA	TGTGCCAGCAGTGAAGTGAAGGCCAGGGGCTACACCTTC	CASSEVKARGYTF
TRBJ1-1	TRBV6-8	NA	few	TGTGCCAGCAGTCCCTATTTTGGGGGCGAAGCTTTCTTT	CASSPYFGGEAFF
TRBJ2-3	TRBV7-1	NA	NA	TGTGCCAGCAGCTCCGCTCGGTCCACAGATACGCAGTATTTT	CASSSARSTDTQYF
TRBJ2-3	TRBV28	TRBD2	NA	TGTGCCAGCAGACCACACGGACTAGGATCTTTCACTACGCAGTATTTT	CASRPHGLGSFTTQYF
TRBJ2-3	TRBV19	NA	NA	TGTGCCAGTAGTATAGGTCATACTAGCACAGATACGCAGTATTTT	CASSIGHTSTDTQYF
TRBJ2-5	TRBV19	TRBD1	NA	TGTGCCAGTAGTCCTTCCCGGGACAGGCTCCAAGAGACCCAGTACTTC	CASSPSRDRLQETQYF
TRBJ1-5	TRBV30	NA	NA	TGTGCCTGGAATGCGGATAGCAATCAGCCCCAGCATTTT	CAWNADSNQPQHF
TRBJ1-1	TRBV19	TRBD1	NA	TGTGCCAGTAGATGGGGACAGGGCTTCGCTGAAGCTTTCTTT	CASRWGQGFAEAFF
TRBJ2-7	TRBV23-1	NA	medium-sized	TGCGCCAGCAGCTTGACCCTAGCCTACGAGCAGTACTTC	CASSLTLAYEQYF
TRBJ1-2	TRBV10-1	TRBD1	NA	TGCGCCAGCGGACGGACAGGGGGCTTACGTGGCTACACCTTC	CASGRTGGLRGYTF
TRBJ2-7	TRBV6-8	NA	NA	TGTGCCAGCAGTATTTCTCCGTGGAGCCGTAAGGACGAGCAGTACTTC	CASSISPWSRKDEQYF
TRBJ1-2	TRBV5-1	NA	NA	TGCGCCAGCAGCCCGGACAGACTTAACTATGGCTACACCTTC	CASSPDRLNYGYTF
TRBJ1-5	TRBV6-8	NA	medium-sized	TGTGCCAGCAGTCAAAGGCCCCCTCGGGCCCAGCATTTT	CASSQRPPRAQHF
TRBJ1-4	TRBV7-6	NA	NA	TGTGCCAGCAGCTTTTGGGGTACTGGCGAAAAACTGTTTTTT	CASSFWGTGEKLFF
TRBJ2-3	TRBV5-1	TRBD2	NA	TGCGCCAGCAGCTTCACTAGCGGGGGGGCCTATACGCAGTATTTT	CASSFTSGGAYTQYF
TRBJ2-1	TRBV18	TRBD1	NA	TGTGCCAGCTCCCCTTTCCAGAGACAGGGGACAGAGCAGTTCTTC	CASSPFQRQGTEQFF
TRBJ2-5	TRBV14	TRBD1	NA	TGTGCCAGCAGCCGAGCGCTACCGGGACAGGGTGGAGAGACCCAGTACTTC	CASSRALPGQGGETQYF
TRBJ1-5	TRBV19	NA	once	TGTGCCAGTAGTCACACGGCTAGCAATCAGCCCCAGCATTTT	CASSHTASNQPQHF
TRBJ2-1	TRBV19	NA	NA	TGTGCCAGTAGGGACCTGGGGGTAAATGAGCAGTTCTTC	CASRDLGVNEQFF
TRBJ1-5	TRBV19	NA	few	TGTGCCAGTAGTATTCGACCAAATCAGCCCCAGCATTTT	CASSIRPNQPQHF